The 8 T cell receptor beta chains reported below all come from one sample, sequenced in a study of shared T cell receptors in the human thymus. Profiling relied on immunoSEQ multiplex PCR, and the TCRdb table lists in-frame clones only, not all of them. The data show 550,000 to 800,000 clones, 70% to 90% seen once. The same sample was also studied in work on human thymus T cells.

The sequencing input was thymocytes. The source is a girl under three years old with a congenital heart defect.

This chain joins TRBV6-5 and TRBJ1-1, with D perhaps TRBD1 (5 bases). CDR3 length: 13 residues. Germline-derived CDR1 and CDR2 are MNHEY and SVGAGI. V shed 6 bases and J shed 5 bases, with 13 bases lying between them. CDR3 loop: CASRPFGGTEAFF. CDR3 nucleotide sequence: TGTGCCAGCAGACCCTTCGGGGGAACTGAAGCTTTCTTT.

The rearrangement links TRBV5-1 to TRBJ2-7; 8 bases are shared with TRBD1. V lost 1 base and J lost 4; bases outside the gene matches: 7. Germline V lookup: CDR1 SGHRS, CDR2 YFSETQ. This CDR3 is built from 15 residues. The CDR3, as DNA: TGCGCCAGCAGCTTGACAGGGGGTTTCGGTTACGAGCAGTACTTC. It yields the protein CASSLTGGFGYEQYF.

This clone has more than one count but fewer than ten. In the same sample, other DNA sequences code for this CDR3. V usage is TRBV27 and J usage is TRBJ1-6; D unclear. Germline CDR1 MNHEY, CDR2 SMNVEV (reference sequence). The CDR3 contains 19 residues. Trimming stripped 5 bases from V and 0 bases from J, with 20 bases between. This CDR3 reads CASSLEGSAGSSYNSPLHF. The DNA of the CDR3 is TGTGCCAGCAGTCTAGAAGGTAGCGCTGGGAGCTCCTATAATTCACCCCTCCACTTT.

The chain uses TRBV10-3 and TRBJ1-1; 7 nucleotides agree with TRBD1. This CDR3 comprises 13 residues. Germline trimming cut 2 bases from V and 5 bases from J; bases unmatched to any gene: 2. Germline CDR1 reads ENHRY; CDR2 reads SYGVKD. The CDR3 nucleotides are TGTGCCATCAGTGAGCGCAGGGGGACTGAAGCTTTCTTT. Residues: CAISERRGTEAFF.

On this clone itself: Distinct nucleotide sequences in the sample also encode this CDR3. This chain uses TRBV5-1 with TRBJ1-1, with TRBD1 identical over 9 bases. CDR1 is SGHRS, CDR2 YFSETQ, per germline. There are 14 residues in the CDR3. The ends lost 4 bases at V and 1 base at J; junction bases unmatched: 2. The CDR3 sequence: CASSLQGANTEAFF. Here the CDR3 DNA reads TGCGCCAGCAGCCTACAGGGGGCGAACACTGAAGCTTTCTTT.

J is TRBJ1-2 and V is TRBV12-5; D may be TRBD1 (6 bases). Germline V gene data show CDR1 as LGHNT and CDR2 as FRNRAP. Trimming pared 2 bases from V and 0 bases from J, leaving 13 bases between. The CDR3 consists of 16 residues. CDR3 sequence: CASGLSPGAANYGYTF. CDR3 nucleotides: TGTGCTAGTGGTTTGTCCCCAGGGGCGGCTAACTATGGCTACACCTTC.

The chain has TRBV7-8 and TRBJ2-1, with D possibly TRBD2 on 7 matching bases. Germline V gene sequence: CDR1 SGHVS, CDR2 FQNEAQ. This CDR3 has 15 amino acids. Deletions cut 2 bases from V and 6 bases from J, with 14 bases between. Here the CDR3 DNA reads TGTGCCAGCAGCTTATGGGCGGGGGCCCCCAATGAGCAGTTCTTC. Translating gives CASSLWAGAPNEQFF.

A single count supports this clone. This chain joins TRBV5-6 and TRBJ1-2; a weak D match, TRBD1 (6 bases). Germline V gives CDR1 SGHDT, CDR2 YYEEEE. Deletions cut 7 bases from V and 6 bases from J, with 10 bases between. This CDR3 comprises 11 residues. As DNA, the CDR3 is TGTGCCAGCGTAACAGGGAATGGCTACACCTTC. This sequence encodes CASVTGNGYTF. The full variable domain, completed using reference TRBV5-6 and TRBJ1-2, is DAGVTQSPTHLIKTRGQQVTLRCSPKSGHDTVSWYQQALGQGPQFIFQYYEEEERQRGNFPDRFSGHQFPNYSSELNVNALLLGDSALYLCASVTGNGYTFGSGTRLTVV.